Listed below are T cell receptor beta chains from one sample, sequenced in a study of post-analysis software for immune sequencing data. MiXCR, run by TCRdb on the PCR reads, gives a single entry per CDR3 protein. The sample carries about 810,000 distinct CDR3 sequences, 53% recorded once. Sequenced material: blood. The receptors derive from a girl between 5 and 17 years old with multiple sclerosis. The CDR3 runs from the conserved cysteine through the conserved F or W. Each record gives: J gene, D gene, V gene, clone size, CDR3 protein, CDR3 DNA. D genes are given only for firm matches. For some rows the clone size is stated as once, few or many, or as a class when expanded; others skip it.

j_gene: TRBJ2-1; d_gene: TRBD2; v_gene: TRBV20-1; abundance: .; CDR3aa: CSASAWVAGAGNEQFF; CDR3nt: TGCAGTGCTAGTGCATGGGTAGCGGGAGCAGGCAATGAGCAGTTCTTC
j_gene: TRBJ1-1; d_gene: .; v_gene: TRBV5-1; abundance: .; CDR3aa: CASGGVEGVKAFF; CDR3nt: TGCGCCAGCGGGGGCGTGGAGGGGGTGAAAGCTTTCTTT
j_gene: TRBJ2-3; d_gene: .; v_gene: TRBV7-8; abundance: few; CDR3aa: CASSAPLRLGTDTQYF; CDR3nt: TGTGCCAGCAGCGCACCCCTCAGACTAGGGACAGATACGCAGTATTTT
j_gene: TRBJ2-3; d_gene: TRBD1; v_gene: TRBV24-1; abundance: .; CDR3aa: CATSATGQGTDTQYF; CDR3nt: TGTGCCACCAGTGCAACGGGACAGGGGACAGATACGCAGTATTTT
j_gene: TRBJ2-6; d_gene: .; v_gene: TRBV5-1; abundance: .; CDR3aa: CASSLRTVSSGANVLTF; CDR3nt: TGCGCCAGCAGCTTGAGGACAGTCAGCTCTGGGGCCAACGTCCTGACTTTC
j_gene: TRBJ1-2; d_gene: .; v_gene: TRBV28; abundance: .; CDR3aa: CASDRAEGYGYTF; CDR3nt: TGTGCCAGCGATCGGGCGGAGGGGTATGGCTACACCTTC
j_gene: TRBJ2-1; d_gene: .; v_gene: TRBV15; abundance: .; CDR3aa: CATSRDLWNEQFF; CDR3nt: TGTGCCACCAGCAGAGATCTCTGGAATGAGCAGTTCTTC
j_gene: TRBJ2-3; d_gene: TRBD2; v_gene: TRBV20-1; abundance: .; CDR3aa: CSARVAGSTQYF; CDR3nt: TGCAGTGCTAGGGTAGCGGGGTCGACGCAGTATTTT
j_gene: TRBJ1-1; d_gene: .; v_gene: TRBV7-3; abundance: .; CDR3aa: CASSLEGGRAEAFF; CDR3nt: TGTGCCAGCAGCTTAGAAGGGGGTAGAGCTGAAGCTTTCTTT
j_gene: TRBJ2-1; d_gene: .; v_gene: TRBV12-3/TRBV12-4; abundance: .; CDR3aa: CASSTRRSYNEQFF; CDR3nt: TGTGCCAGCAGCACTAGGAGGTCCTACAATGAGCAGTTCTTC
j_gene: TRBJ2-1; d_gene: .; v_gene: TRBV24-1; abundance: .; CDR3aa: CATSDSRERNEQFF; CDR3nt: TGTGCCACCAGTGATTCCAGGGAGCGCAATGAGCAGTTCTTC
j_gene: TRBJ2-5; d_gene: .; v_gene: TRBV12-3/TRBV12-4; abundance: .; CDR3aa: CASSPRDSETQYF; CDR3nt: TGTGCCAGCAGTCCCAGGGATTCGGAGACCCAGTACTTC
j_gene: TRBJ1-2; d_gene: .; v_gene: TRBV6-5; abundance: few; CDR3aa: CASSYARGNYGYTF; CDR3nt: TGTGCCAGCAGTTACGCGAGGGGGAACTATGGCTACACCTTC
j_gene: TRBJ1-2; d_gene: TRBD1; v_gene: TRBV7-9; abundance: .; CDR3aa: CASRQGIEYGYTF; CDR3nt: TGTGCCAGCAGACAGGGGATTGAATATGGCTACACCTTC
j_gene: TRBJ2-1; d_gene: .; v_gene: TRBV7-9; abundance: .; CDR3aa: CASSLFPGGQYNEQFF; CDR3nt: TGTGCCAGCAGCTTATTCCCCGGGGGGCAATACAATGAGCAGTTCTTC
j_gene: TRBJ1-1; d_gene: .; v_gene: TRBV20-1; abundance: .; CDR3aa: CSASGRLNTEAFF; CDR3nt: TGCAGTGCTAGCGGCCGGCTGAACACTGAAGCTTTCTTT